This T cell receptor beta chain comes out of a study of blood T cell repertoires in COVID-19. Whole-study context: Samples taken during acute and convalescent COVID-19 were collected in the United States, Italy and Spain. PBMCs, B-cell-depleted T cells, or T cells were the source of the cDNA or gDNA that made up the material.

Per the original methods: Amplified reference gene primers provided the basis for estimating nucleated cell counts. Some clones are missing from TCRdb's copy, which holds only in-frame ones; the method was immunoSEQ multiplex PCR. That table gives V, J and clone size, and the DNA gave D and trimming. The table has tens of thousands of clones, 85% to 95% seen once. The V gene's germline CDR1 is SGHRS and CDR2 YFSETQ. The CDR3 covers 14 residues. The V and J ends lost 4 bases and 4 bases respectively, with 14 bases between them. What was sequenced was peripheral blood. This chain joins TRBV5-1 and TRBJ1-2; D might be TRBD1 (6 bases). The source is a man aged 55 to 70 with active or convalescent COVID-19. Written as DNA, the CDR3 is TGCGCCAGCAGCCGTCGAACAGGGCGCTATGGCTACACCTTC. This codes for CASSRRTGRYGYTF.